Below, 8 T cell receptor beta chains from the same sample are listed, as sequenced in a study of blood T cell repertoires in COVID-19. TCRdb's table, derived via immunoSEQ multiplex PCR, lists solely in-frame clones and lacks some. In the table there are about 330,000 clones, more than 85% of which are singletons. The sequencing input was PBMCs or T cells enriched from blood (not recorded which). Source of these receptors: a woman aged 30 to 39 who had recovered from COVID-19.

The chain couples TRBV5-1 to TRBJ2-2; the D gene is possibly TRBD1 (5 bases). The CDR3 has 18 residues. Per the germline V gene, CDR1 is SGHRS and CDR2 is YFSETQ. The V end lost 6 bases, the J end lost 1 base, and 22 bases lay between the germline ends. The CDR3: CASKIFAPRQMNTGELFF. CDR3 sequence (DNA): TGCGCCAGCAAAATCTTCGCCCCGCGACAGATGAACACCGGGGAGCTGTTTTTT.

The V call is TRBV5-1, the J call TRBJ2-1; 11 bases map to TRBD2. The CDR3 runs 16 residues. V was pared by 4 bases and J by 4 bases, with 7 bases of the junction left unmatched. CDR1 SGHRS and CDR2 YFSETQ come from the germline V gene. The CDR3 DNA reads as TGCGCCAGCAGCCCTGCTGGGACTAGCGGTTACAATGAGCAGTTCTTC. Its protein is CASSPAGTSGYNEQFF.

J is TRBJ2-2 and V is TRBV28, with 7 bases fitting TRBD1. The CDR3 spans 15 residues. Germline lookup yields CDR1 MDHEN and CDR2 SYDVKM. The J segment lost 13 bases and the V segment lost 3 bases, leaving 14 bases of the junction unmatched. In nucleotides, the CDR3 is TGTGCCAGCAGTTTTAGGGACAGTATGTACGGCGTGCTGTTTTTT. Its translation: CASSFRDSMYGVLFF.

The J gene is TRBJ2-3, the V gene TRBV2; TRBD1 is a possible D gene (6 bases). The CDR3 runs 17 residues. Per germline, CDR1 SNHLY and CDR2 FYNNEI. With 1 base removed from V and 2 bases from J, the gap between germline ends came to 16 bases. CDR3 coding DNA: TGTGCCAGCAGTGAAGATTCCCCGAGGGGGTCCACAGATACGCAGTATTTT. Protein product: CASSEDSPRGSTDTQYF.

CDR3 residues: CAWSWDSRDEQYF. CDR3 coding DNA: TGTGCCTGGAGCTGGGACTCGAGGGACGAGCAGTACTTC. This chain connects TRBV30 to TRBJ2-7; TRBD2 is a possible D gene (6 bases). This CDR3 has 13 residues. Germline V gives CDR1 GTSNPN, CDR2 SVGIG (reference sequence). Trimming stripped 3 bases from V and 5 bases from J, with 14 bases between.

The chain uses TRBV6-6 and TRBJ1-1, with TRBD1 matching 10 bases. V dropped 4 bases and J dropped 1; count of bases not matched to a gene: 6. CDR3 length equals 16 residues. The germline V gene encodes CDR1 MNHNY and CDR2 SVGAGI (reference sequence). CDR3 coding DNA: TGTGCCAGCAGTTCGACAGGGGGCACGGGGAACACTGAAGCTTTCTTT. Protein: CASSSTGGTGNTEAFF.

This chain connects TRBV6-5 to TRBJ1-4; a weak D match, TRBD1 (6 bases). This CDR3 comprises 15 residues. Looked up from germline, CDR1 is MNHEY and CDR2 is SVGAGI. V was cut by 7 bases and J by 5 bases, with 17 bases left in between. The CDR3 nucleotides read TGTGCCAGCACCCCGCGGGGGGCAGGAAATGAAAAACTGTTTTTT. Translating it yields CASTPRGAGNEKLFF.

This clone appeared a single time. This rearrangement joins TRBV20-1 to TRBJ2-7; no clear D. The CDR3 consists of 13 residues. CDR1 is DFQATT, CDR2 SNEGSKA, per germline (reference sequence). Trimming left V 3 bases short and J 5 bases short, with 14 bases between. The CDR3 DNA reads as TGCAGTGCTAGTCAGACGGTCCGGGACGAGCAGTACTTC. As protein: CSASQTVRDEQYF.